This is a list of T cell receptor beta chains from one sample in a study of T cell repertoires in cytomegalovirus infection. TCRdb redid the calling of the reads with MiXCR, one entry per CDR3 protein. The repertoire consists of some 400,000 distinct CDR3 sequences, with 18% occurring once and the leading ten covering roughly 8.7%. Specimen: PBMCs. Source of these receptors: a human donor in good health (CMV status not recorded). Some clones in this sample may be carry-over from other donors' samples. Both conserved end residues are part of each CDR3. The order of the fields is clone size, J gene, D gene, V gene, CDR3 protein, CDR3 DNA. The D gene is left open where the match is weak. Size tells how often a clone was seen (once, few, many) or the class of an expanded clone, and some rows leave it out.

NA,TRBJ2-1,TRBD1,TRBV20-1,CSATGQFYNEQFF,TGCAGTGCCACGGGACAGTTCTACAATGAGCAGTTCTTC
many,TRBJ2-2,NA,TRBV7-2,CASSLRPQGGTGELFF,TGTGCCAGCAGCTTACGTCCGCAGGGAGGAACCGGGGAGCTGTTTTTT
NA,TRBJ2-5,NA,TRBV29-1,CSVPDMEGMRETQYF,TGCAGCGTTCCGGACATGGAAGGGATGCGCGAGACCCAGTACTTC
few,TRBJ2-1,NA,TRBV12-5,CASGFTRAPRLGRTQENEQFF,TGTGCTAGTGGTTTTACCCGGGCGCCCCGTTTGGGACGGACTCAGGAGAATGAGCAGTTCTTC
few,TRBJ2-1,TRBD2,TRBV6-4,CASSGVPGLGSEQFF,TGTGCCAGCAGTGGAGTCCCGGGACTAGGGAGTGAGCAGTTCTTC
many,TRBJ1-1,NA,TRBV12-3/TRBV12-4,CASSPLPGAGEAFF,TGTGCCAGCAGCCCCCTCCCGGGGGCGGGTGAAGCTTTCTTT
NA,TRBJ2-7,NA,TRBV6-8,CASRQGASYEQYF,TGTGCCAGCAGGCAGGGCGCATCCTACGAGCAGTACTTC
few,TRBJ2-1,TRBD2,TRBV20-1,CSARVLAGARTYNEQFF,TGCAGTGCTAGAGTGCTAGCGGGAGCCCGGACCTACAATGAGCAGTTCTTC
NA,TRBJ2-1,NA,TRBV20-1,CSGIVRANEQFF,TGCAGTGGAATCGTACGGGCCAATGAGCAGTTCTTC
NA,TRBJ2-7,TRBD2,TRBV20-1,CSAIELARSSYEQYF,TGCAGTGCCATTGAACTAGCGAGGAGCTCCTACGAGCAGTACTTC
few,TRBJ1-1,TRBD1,TRBV2,CASSGQGLGTEAFF,TGTGCCAGCAGCGGACAGGGTCTGGGAACTGAAGCTTTCTTT
many,TRBJ2-1,TRBD2,TRBV6-1,CASSPTSGSVNEQFF,TGTGCCAGCAGCCCCACTAGCGGGAGTGTAAATGAGCAGTTCTTC
NA,TRBJ2-3,TRBD2,TRBV5-4,CASSSTSGIPDTQYF,TGTGCCAGCAGCTCCACTAGCGGGATCCCAGATACGCAGTATTTT
NA,TRBJ1-5,NA,TRBV4-1,CASSQELARVYQPQHF,TGCGCCAGCAGCCAAGAACTTGCCAGGGTCTATCAGCCCCAGCATTTT
few,TRBJ2-7,TRBD2,TRBV10-3,CAISVVRGLAGVTYEQYF,TGTGCCATCAGTGTGGTGCGTGGGCTAGCGGGGGTTACCTACGAGCAGTACTTC
few,TRBJ2-1,TRBD1,TRBV20-1,CSGRDSSYNEQFF,TGCAGTGGACGGGACAGTTCCTACAATGAGCAGTTCTTC
few,TRBJ2-3,TRBD1,TRBV5-4,CATSGGPDTQYF,TGTGCCACCTCAGGGGGTCCAGATACGCAGTATTTT
NA,TRBJ1-5,NA,TRBV20-1,CSARGLNRVGQPQHF,TGCAGTGCTAGGGGACTAAACAGGGTGGGTCAGCCCCAGCATTTT
many,TRBJ2-3,TRBD2,TRBV7-9,CASSLGGLADTDTQYF,TGTGCCAGCAGCTTAGGCGGACTAGCGGATACAGATACGCAGTATTTT
NA,TRBJ2-1,NA,TRBV4-1,CASSLGLSREQFF,TGCGCCAGCAGCCTTGGACTCTCCCGTGAGCAGTTCTTC
many,TRBJ2-1,NA,TRBV7-2,CASSFRGSLIDEQFF,TGTGCCAGCAGCTTCCGCGGTAGCTTGATCGATGAGCAGTTCTTC
NA,TRBJ2-5,TRBD2,TRBV5-1,CASSGTSGVQETQYF,TGCGCCAGCAGCGGGACTAGCGGGGTCCAAGAGACCCAGTACTTC
few,TRBJ2-3,NA,TRBV20-1,CSARNSLNTDTQYF,TGCAGTGCTAGGAATTCTCTCAACACAGATACGCAGTATTTT
NA,TRBJ2-3,NA,TRBV4-2,CASSQTHTANRVGGTDTQYF,TGTGCCAGCAGCCAGACCCACACCGCGAACAGGGTAGGTGGCACAGATACGCAGTATTTT
few,TRBJ2-3,TRBD2,TRBV20-1,CSANPGGGARDTQYF,TGCAGTGCTAACCCAGGCGGGGGGGCCAGGGATACGCAGTATTTT
many,TRBJ1-5,NA,TRBV7-2,CASSLSGRAGQPQHF,TGTGCCAGCAGCTTATCGGGCAGGGCGGGCCAGCCCCAGCATTTT
many,TRBJ2-2,NA,TRBV7-2,CASSLPVHRSTGELFF,TGTGCCAGCAGCTTACCCGTTCACAGATCCACCGGGGAGCTGTTTTTT
NA,TRBJ1-2,NA,TRBV18,CASSPGSGHGYGYTF,TGTGCCAGCTCACCAGGTTCGGGGCACGGCTATGGCTACACCTTC
NA,TRBJ2-1,TRBD2,TRBV7-2,CASSFSGGRGYNEQFF,TGTGCCAGCAGCTTTTCGGGGGGGAGAGGGTACAATGAGCAGTTCTTC
many,TRBJ1-4,NA,TRBV7-6,CASSLAVAGEDEKLFF,TGTGCCAGCAGCTTAGCAGTAGCGGGGGAAGATGAAAAACTGTTTTTT
NA,TRBJ2-1,NA,TRBV20-1,CSARLLAFSSYNEQFF,TGCAGTGCTAGACTTCTGGCGTTCAGCTCCTACAATGAGCAGTTCTTC
few,TRBJ2-1,NA,TRBV20-1,CSARVVSDEQFF,TGCAGTGCTAGAGTAGTTAGCGATGAGCAGTTCTTC
few,TRBJ1-1,NA,TRBV19,CASTLTWGTEAFF,TGTGCCAGTACCCTGACCTGGGGGACTGAAGCTTTCTTT
few,TRBJ2-1,TRBD1,TRBV4-3,CASSPGRGNEQFF,TGCGCCAGCAGCCCCGGCAGGGGGAATGAGCAGTTCTTC
many,TRBJ2-3,TRBD2,TRBV7-2,CASSLRAGTDTQYF,TGTGCCAGCAGCTTAAGAGCGGGAACAGATACGCAGTATTTT
many,TRBJ2-1,NA,TRBV7-9,CASSIVAGTYNEQFF,TGTGCCAGCAGCATCGTCGCAGGGACCTACAATGAGCAGTTCTTC
many,TRBJ2-1,NA,TRBV7-9,CASRSDTHPGQFF,TGTGCCAGCAGATCGGACACCCACCCTGGGCAGTTCTTC
NA,TRBJ1-3,TRBD1,TRBV12-3/TRBV12-4,CASRPPGQPGNTIYF,TGTGCCAGCAGACCACCGGGACAGCCTGGAAACACCATATATTTT
many,TRBJ2-5,NA,TRBV24-1,CATSDFGAPETQYF,TGTGCCACCAGTGATTTTGGTGCCCCAGAGACCCAGTACTTC
many,TRBJ2-3,NA,TRBV7-9,CASSSYLDTQYF,TGTGCCAGCAGCTCCTACTTGGATACGCAGTATTTT
NA,TRBJ2-1,TRBD2,TRBV20-1,CSAMTGGRDNEQFF,TGCAGTGCCATGACTGGCGGGAGGGACAATGAGCAGTTCTTC
NA,TRBJ2-1,TRBD2,TRBV12-3/TRBV12-4,CASSWTSGQDNEQFF,TGTGCCAGCAGTTGGACTAGCGGACAAGACAATGAGCAGTTCTTC
many,TRBJ1-5,TRBD1,TRBV7-2,CASSLAGGQGRPQHF,TGTGCCAGCAGCTTAGCGGGGGGACAGGGTAGGCCCCAGCATTTT
few,TRBJ2-7,NA,TRBV24-1,CATSEPSGPFYEQYF,TGTGCCACCAGTGAACCCAGCGGACCCTTCTACGAGCAGTACTTC
once,TRBJ2-3,NA,TRBV5-4,CASSLDGRDTQYF,TGTGCCAGCAGCTTGGACGGGCGAGATACGCAGTATTTT
NA,TRBJ2-3,NA,TRBV6-5,CASSRGGGSFADTQYF,TGTGCCAGCAGCAGGGGAGGGGGTAGTTTTGCAGATACGCAGTATTTT
many,TRBJ2-7,TRBD1,TRBV7-2,CASSLVVGTGVNEQYF,TGTGCCAGCAGCTTAGTAGTGGGGACAGGTGTCAACGAGCAGTACTTC
few,TRBJ2-6,NA,TRBV18,CASSSGISGANVLTF,TGTGCCAGCTCATCGGGCATCTCTGGGGCCAACGTCCTGACTTTC
once,TRBJ2-2,TRBD2,TRBV12-3/TRBV12-4,CASSPAGIRGGELFF,TGTGCCAGCAGTCCAGCGGGAATCCGCGGCGGGGAGCTGTTTTTT
NA,TRBJ1-1,NA,TRBV7-9,CASSLKRTAFF,TGTGCCAGCAGCCTAAAAAGGACAGCTTTCTTT
NA,TRBJ2-7,TRBD2,TRBV6-5,CASSYEWASGRYEQYF,TGTGCCAGCAGTTACGAGTGGGCTAGCGGGAGATACGAGCAGTACTTC
few,TRBJ1-4,NA,TRBV19,CARGERQTENEKLFF,TGTGCCAGAGGGGAACGACAGACAGAGAATGAAAAACTGTTTTTT
NA,TRBJ2-4,TRBD2,TRBV7-9,CASSLAGMGGNIQYF,TGTGCCAGCAGCTTAGCCGGGATGGGGGGGAACATTCAGTACTTC